The 9 T cell receptor beta chains below come from one sample, sequenced in a study of T-cell reconstitution after alpha-beta-depleted transplantation in children. The TCRbeta library incorporated unique molecular identifiers. TCRdb re-derived calls from the PCR reads in MiXCR, one entry per CDR3 protein. In the table there are fewer than 250,000 distinct CDR3 sequences, under 20% of which are singletons. The starting material was PBMCs, mostly from graft donor cells, obtained 360 days after TCRalphabeta/CD19-depleted stem cell transplant. The source is a male patient between 2 and 15 years old who had a stem cell transplant for acute lymphoblastic leukemia, so the T cells may come from the graft donor.

This clonotype was observed a handful of times. The V and J genes are TRBV14 and TRBJ1-1; D remains ambiguous. Germline V gene sequence: CDR1 SGHDN, CDR2 FVKESK. CDR3 length: 14 amino acids. Trimming removed 3 bases at V and 0 bases at J, with 8 bases between. The CDR3 reads CASSHPDLNTEAFF. The CDR3, as DNA: TGTGCCAGCAGCCACCCAGATTTGAACACTGAAGCTTTCTTT. The complete variable domain, with remaining parts taken from reference TRBV14 and TRBJ1-1, reads EAGVTQFPSHSVIEKGQTVTLRCDPISGHDNLYWYRRVMGKEIKFLLHFVKESKQDESGMPNNRFLAERTGGTYSTLKVQPAELEDSGVYFCASSHPDLNTEAFFGQGTRLTVV.

This clonotype came up many times. The chain combines TRBV5-1 with TRBJ1-5; D perhaps matches TRBD1 (5 bases). This CDR3 has 15 amino acids. Trimming left V 0 bases short and J 4 bases short, with 11 bases between. CDR1 and CDR2 from the germline V gene are SGHRS and YFSETQ. The CDR3 spells CASSLGGSGNQPQHF. CDR3 DNA: TGCGCCAGCAGCTTGGGGGGGTCCGGGAATCAGCCCCAGCATTTT.

The chain recombines TRBV9 with TRBJ2-3; 9 bases agree with TRBD2. Looked up from germline, CDR1 is SGDLS and CDR2 is YYNGEE. This CDR3 has 16 amino acids. V trimming: 0 bases; J trimming: 6 bases; junction bases outside the gene matches: 8. The chain's CDR3 is CASSVGGTSIADTQYF. The CDR3 DNA sequence: TGTGCCAGCAGCGTAGGGGGGACTAGCATTGCCGATACGCAGTATTTT.

The chain carries TRBV10-3 and TRBJ1-4, with D hard to call. V was shortened by 0 bases and J by 6 bases, with 5 bases between the two germline ends. Looked up from germline, CDR1 is ENHRY and CDR2 is SYGVKD. The CDR3 runs 13 residues. The CDR3 nucleotides are TGTGCCATCAGTGAGTCGGTAGATGAAAAACTGTTTTTT. Translating gives CAISESVDEKLFF.

J is TRBJ1-6 and V is TRBV7-9; D perhaps matches TRBD1 (5 bases). There are 15 residues in the CDR3. From germline, CDR1 is SEHNR and CDR2 FQNEAQ (reference sequence). V was shortened by 1 base and J by 5 bases, with 9 bases between the two germline ends. CDR3 bases: TGTGCCAGCAGCTTAGGGGGACGGAATAATTCACCCCTCCACTTT. It encodes CASSLGGRNNSPLHF. The variable domain in full, completed from reference TRBV7-9 and TRBJ1-6, reads DTGVSQNPRHKITKRGQNVTFRCDPISEHNRLYWYRQTLGQGPEFLTYFQNEAQLEKSRLLSDRFSAERPKGSFSTLEIQRTEQGDSAMYLCASSLGGRNNSPLHFGNGTRLTVT.

The chain employs TRBV4-3 and TRBJ2-1; D remains unclear. The CDR3 loop spans 13 amino acids. Germline values: CDR1 LGHNA, CDR2 YSLEER. Deletions cut 2 bases from V and 10 bases from J, with 12 bases between. The CDR3 bases are TGCGCCAGCAGCCAACTAAACCAGCAAGAGCAGTTCTTC. Amino acid sequence: CASSQLNQQEQFF.

This rearrangement joins TRBV12-3 or TRBV12-4 to TRBJ2-1, with 11 bases matching TRBD1. The CDR3 runs 20 residues. V lost 4 bases, J lost 0 bases, and 14 bases stayed unmatched. As DNA, the CDR3 is TGTGCCAGCAGTTCCGGACAGGGGGCATCAAGGATTGGCTCCTACAATGAGCAGTTCTTC. This sequence encodes CASSSGQGASRIGSYNEQFF.

The gene calls are TRBV20-1 and TRBJ2-7, with D uncertain. V was pared by 6 bases and J by 4 bases, with 16 bases between. The germline gives CDR1 DFQATT, CDR2 SNEGSKA (reference sequence). The CDR3 runs 13 residues. The CDR3 region is CSAYEPLNYEQYF. In DNA, the CDR3 is TGCAGTGCCTACGAGCCCTTGAATTACGAGCAGTACTTC.

This clonotype was seen ten or more times. This rearrangement joins TRBV12-3 or TRBV12-4 to TRBJ2-3; 8 bases agree with TRBD1. Unmatched junction bases numbered 4, after V lost 6 bases and J lost 2 bases. This CDR3 region has 14 residues. The CDR3 reads CASSLTGATDTQYF. CDR3 sequence (DNA): TGTGCCAGCAGCCTGACAGGGGCCACAGATACGCAGTATTTT.